Ten or more counts support the clone carrying this T cell receptor beta chain. TCRdb recomputed calls from the multiplex PCR reads with MiXCR, one row per CDR3 protein. The sample includes under 80,000 distinct CDR3 sequences, 40% to 45% seen only once; the top ten take approximately 8.7%. This specimen comes from a study of breast tumors, draining lymph nodes, adjacent tissues. Per the germline V gene, CDR1 is SGHTS and CDR2 is YDEGEE. The CDR3 has 11 residues. The V end lost 2 bases, the J end lost 6 bases, and 3 bases lay between the germline ends. The sequencing sample was made of breast tumor tissue. This chain connects TRBV5-8 to TRBJ2-1; D remains ambiguous. This TCR was sampled from a female donor with breast cancer. Some clones in this sample may be carry-over from other donors' samples. The CDR3: CASSFSNEQFF. As DNA, the CDR3 is TGTGCCAGCAGCTTCAGCAATGAGCAGTTCTTC.